These 29 T cell receptor beta chains were all obtained from the same sample, sequenced in a study of tumor and adjacent non-tumor tissue in lung cancer. The library came from three nested PCR rounds adapted from ARM-PCR protocols. TCRdb re-called the multiplex PCR reads through MiXCR, storing one row per CDR3 protein. The sample carries about 110,000 distinct CDR3 sequences, 62% recorded once. No cell sorting was done before RNA was extracted from the tissue. More than 3 cm separated this lung sample from the edge of the tumor. Sample: distant non-tumor lung tissue. The source of these receptors is a man aged 60-69 years with non-small cell lung cancer.

To note about this clonotype: Mismatch with germline at one junction end may stem from a read error. The chain combines TRBV4-1 with TRBJ1-1; D is undetermined. The germline V gene has CDR1 MGHRA and CDR2 YSYEKL. The CDR3 sequence is 12 residues long. For the CDR3, the DNA is TGCGCCAGCAACCAAGGCTACATTGAAGTTTTCTTT. Its translation: CASNQGYIEVFF.

To note about this clonotype: At one end the junction does not follow the germline gene, possibly because of a read error. The chain couples TRBV11-3 to TRBJ2-2; possibly TRBD2 for D (5 bases). This CDR3 is 17 amino acids long. The V gene's germline CDR1 is SGHNT and CDR2 YENEEA. CDR3 nucleotides: TGTGCTAGCAGTTTCCCCAGGTGGTCCACTACTACCGGGGAGCTGTTTTTC. It translates to CASSFPRWSTTTGELFF. Based on the CDR3 plus reference TRBV11-3 and TRBJ2-2, the full variable domain is EAGVVQSPRYKIIEKKQPVAFWCNPISGHNTLYWYLQNLGQGPELLIRYENEEAVDDSQLPKDRFSAERLKGVDSTLKIQPAELGDSAVYLCASSFPRWSTTTGELFFGEGSRLTVL.

Concerning this clonotype itself: A read error may account for a junction end that differs from germline. The chain recombines TRBV4-1 with TRBJ1-4; no reliable D call. CDR1 is MGHRA and CDR2 is YSYEKL in the germline V gene. This CDR3 contains 16 residues. The CDR3 DNA follows: TGTGCCAGCAGCCATTACTCTGGGTTTAGTAATGAAAAACTGTTTTTT. Its translation: CASSHYSGFSNEKLFF.

This clonotype was detected a few times. A single base separates this from a much larger clone, so it may be a read error. The chain joins TRBV6-6 to TRBJ1-1; D remains unclear. The CDR3 extends over 12 amino acids. Germline V CDR1 and CDR2: MNHNY, SVGAGI (reference sequence). Here the CDR3 DNA reads TGTACCAGCAGTACCGAGGGTGCTGAAGCTTTCTTT. Its protein product is CTSSTEGAEAFF.

This clonotype was detected many times. CDR3 protein: CASSDPGQGRVQETQYF. The CDR3 nucleotides read TGTGCCAGCAGCGATCCTGGGCAGGGGAGGGTTCAAGAGACCCAGTACTTC. This rearrangement joins TRBV6-2 or TRBV6-3 to TRBJ2-5, with a tentative D call TRBD2 (7 bases). V was pared by 6 bases and J by 2 bases, with 22 bases between. CDR1 and CDR2 from the germline V gene are MNHEY and SVGEGT. CDR3 size: 17 residues.

CDR3 in DNA: TGTGCCAGCAAGATGGGGACGAGCACAGATACGCAGTATTTT. It is translated as CASKMGTSTDTQYF. The chain couples TRBV4-2 to TRBJ2-3; D possibly uses TRBD1 or TRBD2 (5 bases each). CDR3 length: 14 amino acids. CDR1 is LGHNA, CDR2 YNFKEQ, per germline. The V gene lost 7 bases and the J gene lost 0 bases, with 11 bases spanning the gap.

The V call is TRBV7-2, the J call TRBJ2-1; D uncertain. CDR1 is SGHTA and CDR2 is FQGNSA in the germline V gene. The CDR3 contains 15 residues. The V end lost 2 bases, the J end lost 0 bases, and 8 bases lay between the germline ends. For the CDR3, the DNA is TGTGCCAGCAGCTTATCCAGTTTCTCCTACAATGAGCAGTTCTTC. This sequence encodes CASSLSSFSYNEQFF.

Concerning this clonotype itself: The junction does not match germline at one end; this may be a read error. CDR3 bases: TGCAGTGCGGCTAGCGGGGGGAGCACAGATACGCACTATTTT. Translated, it gives CSAASGGSTDTHYF. The genes are TRBV20-1 and TRBJ2-3; TRBD2 aligns across 11 bases. Germline assignment: CDR1 DFQATT and CDR2 SNEGSKA (reference sequence). The CDR3 loop spans 14 amino acids.

The table lists this clonotype with many counts. The chain couples TRBV29-1 to TRBJ2-7; no clear D. The CDR3 covers 12 residues. Per germline, CDR1 SQVTM and CDR2 ANQGSEA. V gave up 4 bases and J gave up 5 bases, with 12 bases separating them. This CDR3 is CSVVGRADEQYF. CDR3 DNA sequence: TGCAGCGTTGTGGGTAGGGCTGACGAGCAGTACTTC.

The rearrangement joins TRBV11-2 to TRBJ2-1, with D perhaps assigned TRBD1 or TRBD2 (5 bases each). The J call may be faulty, since TRBJ2-7 better matches the DNA end. The CDR3 is 17 residues long. Per germline, CDR1 SGHAT and CDR2 FQNNGV. The chain's CDR3 is CASSLVGELPYRGEQYF. The CDR3 region has the DNA TGTGCCAGCAGCTTAGTGGGGGAACTGCCCTATCGAGGGGAGCAGTACTTC.

As to this clonotype: A much larger clone differs by one base, so this may be a read error. The gene calls are TRBV28 and TRBJ1-1, with D possibly TRBD1 on 5 matching bases. V was trimmed by 6 bases and J by 0 bases, leaving 14 bases between them. Germline CDR1 reads MDHEN; CDR2 reads SYDVKM. This CDR3 has 15 residues. CDR3 DNA: TGTGCCAGCAGCTTGGCCGTGACAGTGAACACTGAAGCTTTCTTT. Amino acid sequence: CASSLAVTVNTEAFF.

The CDR3 region has the DNA TGTGCCGGCACTTTGGGGATTGGAGGGCTCAATGAGCAGTTCTTC. Its translation: CAGTLGIGGLNEQFF. J is TRBJ2-1 and V is TRBV11-1; TRBD2 is a possible D gene (6 bases). The germline V and J ends were trimmed by 11 bases and 6 bases, with 23 bases remaining between them. Germline V gene lookup returns CDR1 SGHAT and CDR2 FQDESV (reference sequence). This CDR3 contains 15 residues.

Turning to this clonotype: A single base separates this from a much larger clone, so it may be a read error. The chain is built from TRBV12-5 and TRBJ2-3; 11 bases agree with TRBD1. This CDR3 has 15 amino acids. Germline V lookup: CDR1 LGHNT, CDR2 FRNRAP. With 6 bases clipped from V and 5 bases from J, the junction kept 7 bases outside the gene matches. The CDR3 spells CASGRGQGGIDTQYF. The CDR3 DNA reads as TGTGCTAGTGGCCGGGGACAGGGGGGAATAGATACGCAGTATTTT.

Details on this clonotype: One end of the junction fails to match germline, which may point to a read error. V is TRBV12-5 and J is TRBJ2-1; D is ambiguous. From germline, CDR1 is LGHNT and CDR2 FRNRAP. This CDR3 spans 14 amino acids. Here the CDR3 DNA reads TGTGCTAGTGGTTTGGGACAAGATTACAATGAGAAGTTCTTC. Protein product: CASGLGQDYNEKFF. The full variable domain, with the rest looked up from reference TRBV12-5 and TRBJ2-1, is DARVTQTPRHKVTEMGQEVTMRCQPILGHNTVFWYRQTMMQGLELLAYFRNRAPLDDSGMPKDRFSAEMPDATLATLKIQPSEPRDSAVYFCASGLGQDYNEKFFGPGTRLTVL.

This clonotype occurred many times. The V gene is TRBV7-9, the J gene TRBJ2-1; 9 nucleotides align to TRBD1. CDR1 is SEHNR and CDR2 is FQNEAQ in the germline V gene (reference sequence). The CDR3 length is 15 residues. The junction had 7 bases not matched to a gene; V was cut back by 3 bases and J by 7 bases. Here the CDR3 DNA reads TGTGCCAGCAGCTTGGGGACAGGGCCTTGGAATGAGCAGTTCTTC. Protein: CASSLGTGPWNEQFF.

The chain combines TRBV21-1 with TRBJ2-4; the table assigns TRBD1, which was not confirmed against the DNA. TRBV21-1 is a pseudogene locus. This CDR3 region has 17 residues. The CDR3 reads CAHFDFSIGASKNIQYF. CDR3 nucleotide sequence: TGTGCCCATTTCGATTTTTCAATCGGGGCGTCCAAAAACATTCAGTACTTC.

Worth noting for this clonotype: The junction departs from germline at one end; a sequencing error may be responsible. The CDR3 is CTSSATKGGNQPQHF. The CDR3 bases are TGTACCAGCAGTGCCACAAAGGGAGGCAATCAGCCCCAGCATTTT. V gene TRBV6-1 combines with J gene TRBJ1-5; D gene uncertain. Germline V lookup: CDR1 MNHNS, CDR2 SASEGT. This CDR3 is 15 amino acids long.

V is TRBV4-2 and J is TRBJ2-1; 14 positions agree with TRBD2. This CDR3 has 17 amino acids. With 10 bases clipped from V and 9 bases from J, the junction kept 17 bases outside the gene matches. Germline-derived CDR1 and CDR2 are LGHNA and YNFKEQ. In DNA, the CDR3 is TGTGCCAATAGCCAAGATCTGGGGACTAGCGGGAGACGTGAGCAGTTCTTC. Amino acid sequence: CANSQDLGTSGRREQFF.

This clonotype was observed a single time. A read error may account for a junction end that differs from germline. The CDR3 loop reads CTSSFRGSGYNGQFF. CDR3 DNA: TGTACCAGCAGCTTCCGGGGCTCGGGCTACAATGGGCAGTTCTTC. The rearrangement links TRBV5-6 to TRBJ2-1; D assignment may be TRBD1 or TRBD2 (5 bases each). The CDR3 has 15 residues. The V gene's germline CDR1 is SGHDT and CDR2 YYEEEE.

In the case of this clonotype: One end of the junction does not line up with germline, which may come from a read error. The chain couples TRBV16 to TRBJ1-5, with a possible D match to TRBD1 (5 bases). The germline V gene encodes CDR1 KGHSY and CDR2 FQNENV. This CDR3 region has 13 residues. CDR3 protein: CTSTRQCGQPQHF. CDR3 bases: TGTACCAGCACCCGACAGTGCGGTCAGCCCCAGCATTTT. Full variable domain (missing parts from reference TRBV16 and TRBJ1-5): GEEVAQTPKHLVRGEGQKAKLYCAPIKGHSYVFWYQQVLKNEFKFLISFQNENVFDETGMPKERFSAKCLPNSPCSLEIQATKLEDSAVYFCTSTRQCGQPQHFGDGTRLSIL.

This clonotype was detected only once. One end of the junction fails to match germline, which may point to a read error. The CDR3: CASQGQARTGEPFF. For the CDR3, the DNA is TGTGCAAGTCAGGGACAAGCGAGGACCGGGGAGCCGTTTTTT. The gene calls are TRBV6-2 or TRBV6-3 and TRBJ2-2, with D perhaps matching TRBD1 (6 bases). This CDR3 contains 14 residues. Germline-derived CDR1 and CDR2 are MNHEY and SVGEGT.

This clonotype was observed at least ten times. V is TRBV7-9 and J is TRBJ2-1; D is ambiguous. The CDR3 is 12 residues long. V lost 1 base and J 8 bases, leaving 6 bases between the germline ends. Germline lookup yields CDR1 SEHNR and CDR2 FQNEAQ (reference sequence). CDR3 nucleotide sequence: TGTGCCAGCAGCTTAGTAAGCGATGAGCAGTTCTTC. Encoded protein: CASSLVSDEQFF.

This chain connects TRBV19 to TRBJ1-6, with no clear D. From germline, CDR1 is LNHDA and CDR2 SQIVND (reference sequence). The CDR3 spans 14 residues. Deletions cut 6 bases from V and 9 bases from J, with 15 bases between. CDR3 nucleotides: TGTGCCAGTAGACCGGCGGTGGCGCGTTCACCCCTCCACTTT. As protein: CASRPAVARSPLHF.

The chain is built from TRBV10-3 and TRBJ2-7; possible D gene TRBD2, 6 bases. Germline CDR1 reads ENHRY; CDR2 reads SYGVKD. The CDR3 runs to 13 residues. The CDR3: CVPRDPYPYEQYF. The CDR3 DNA reads as TGTGTCCCGCGGGACCCCTACCCCTACGAGCAGTACTTC.

By frequency in the sample, this clonotype is medium-sized (0.01 to 0.1%). The V and J genes are TRBV11-1 and TRBJ2-3; 9 nucleotides align to TRBD1. V shed 5 bases, J shed 2 bases, and the junction held 5 bases outside the gene matches. Germline V gene lookup returns CDR1 SGHAT and CDR2 FQDESV (reference sequence). This CDR3 contains 15 residues. This chain's CDR3 is CASSATGGDTDTQYF. The CDR3 DNA reads TGTGCCAGCAGCGCTACAGGGGGCGACACAGATACGCAGTATTTT.

Note on this clonotype: The junction departs from the called germline gene at one end, perhaps through a read error. The V gene is TRBV11-3, the J gene TRBJ2-1; maybe TRBD2 (5 bases). The CDR3 is made up of 14 amino acids. The germline V gene has CDR1 SGHNT and CDR2 YENEEA. CDR3 residues: CTSSWEGIANERFF. CDR3 DNA sequence: TGTACCAGCAGCTGGGAAGGAATAGCGAATGAGCGCTTCTTC. The complete variable domain, with remaining parts taken from reference TRBV11-3 and TRBJ2-1, reads EAGVVQSPRYKIIEKKQPVAFWCNPISGHNTLYWYLQNLGQGPELLIRYENEEAVDDSQLPKDRFSAERLKGVDSTLKIQPAELGDSAVYLCTSSWEGIANERFFGPGTRLTVL.

Remarks on this clonotype: One end of the junction is discordant with germline, which a read error may explain. The rearrangement links TRBV5-1 to TRBJ2-7; maybe TRBD2 (5 bases). CDR1 and CDR2 from the germline V gene are SGHRS and YFSETQ. This CDR3 has 13 residues. DNA of the CDR3: TGCGCCAGCAGCTCTGACTACTCCTACGAGCAACACTTC. Amino acid sequence: CASSSDYSYEQHF.

Points on this clonotype: One end of the junction is discordant with germline, which a read error may explain. The rearrangement uses TRBV5-4 and TRBJ2-5, with D perhaps TRBD2 (7 bases). This CDR3 region has 18 residues. The germline V gene encodes CDR1 SGHNT and CDR2 YYREEE (reference sequence). The CDR3 DNA is TGTGCCAGCAGCTCAGACTCTGCTACGGGGGGCAATAGGGAGACCCAATACTTC. This codes for CASSSDSATGGNRETQYF.

The genes are TRBV7-9 and TRBJ1-5; D possibly corresponds to TRBD1 (6 bases). The CDR3 consists of 13 residues. V shed 8 bases and J shed 6 bases, with 14 bases lying between them. Per germline, CDR1 SEHNR and CDR2 FQNEAQ (reference sequence). Here the CDR3 DNA reads TGTGCCAGCTGCCTCGAAGGGGGTCAGCCCCAGCATTTT. Protein product: CASCLEGGQPQHF.